This is a list of T cell receptor beta chains from one sample in a study of shared clonotypes between healthy human individuals. TCRdb's copy holds only in-frame clones and misses some; the assay was immunoSEQ multiplex PCR. The sample has roughly 1.5 million clones, under 99% seen once. Sequencing was performed on naive CD4+ T cells sorted from blood. The receptors were gathered from a man aged 25-45 years in good health. Both conserved end residues are part of each CDR3. D genes are given only for firm matches. Only some rows state a clone size, as once, few, many or a class for expanded clones.

j_call | v_call | clone_size | d_call | cdr3_aa | cdr3_nt
TRBJ2-6 | TRBV15 | NA | NA | CATSERLETGANVLTF | TGTGCCACCAGCGAACGATTGGAAACGGGGGCCAACGTCCTGACTTTC
TRBJ2-7 | TRBV2 | NA | NA | CASSEALPGRALF | TGTGCCAGCAGTGAAGCGCTTCCCGGCAGGGCACTCTTC
TRBJ1-5 | TRBV10-3 | NA | NA | CAISESGYSNQPQHF | TGTGCCATCAGTGAGTCTGGGTATAGCAATCAGCCCCAGCATTTT
TRBJ2-7 | TRBV2 | NA | TRBD1 | CASRGQGSEQYF | TGTGCCAGCAGGGGACAGGGCAGCGAGCAGTACTTC
TRBJ1-4 | TRBV29-1 | NA | NA | CSAVRGDEKLFF | TGCAGCGCTGTTCGAGGAGACGAAAAACTGTTTTTT
TRBJ1-4 | TRBV7-9 | NA | NA | CASSQKRAAANEKLFF | TGTGCCAGCAGCCAAAAGAGGGCTGCTGCGAATGAAAAACTGTTTTTT
TRBJ1-2 | TRBV30 | NA | NA | CAWLAPLWGKYGYTF | TGTGCCTGGTTAGCCCCCCTTTGGGGGAAATATGGCTACACCTTC
TRBJ2-3 | TRBV15 | NA | NA | CATSRRAGAADTQYF | TGTGCCACCAGCAGAAGAGCAGGCGCGGCAGATACGCAGTATTTT
TRBJ2-7 | TRBV9 | NA | NA | CASSGHASGDEQYF | TGTGCCAGCAGCGGACATGCTTCGGGCGACGAGCAGTACTTC
TRBJ2-1 | TRBV7-9 | NA | NA | CASSLNSRLEGENEQFF | TGTGCCAGCAGCTTAAACAGTCGGCTAGAAGGTGAGAATGAGCAGTTCTTC
TRBJ2-5 | TRBV28 | NA | TRBD1 | CASRSPANTGAGETQYF | TGTGCCAGCAGGTCCCCCGCCAACACAGGGGCCGGTGAGACCCAGTACTTC
TRBJ2-4 | TRBV5-1 | NA | NA | CASSPRISEAQIAKNIQYF | TGCGCCAGCAGCCCCAGGATCAGCGAAGCACAAATAGCCAAAAACATTCAGTACTTC
TRBJ1-1 | TRBV19 | NA | NA | CASSMSRGGTEAFF | TGTGCCAGTAGTATGTCACGGGGGGGCACTGAAGCTTTCTTT
TRBJ2-7 | TRBV27 | NA | NA | CASTPRTRDGIGYEQYF | TGTGCCAGCACCCCTCGAACTAGGGATGGGATCGGGTACGAGCAGTACTTC
TRBJ1-4 | TRBV13 | NA | NA | CASSLGTLITTNEKLFF | TGTGCCAGCAGCTTAGGGACACTCATCACAACTAATGAAAAACTGTTTTTT
TRBJ2-5 | TRBV5-4 | once | NA | CASTLEGRQETQYF | TGTGCCAGCACCCTTGAAGGGAGACAAGAGACCCAGTACTTC
TRBJ2-3 | TRBV9 | once | NA | CASSSRDGTTDTQYF | TGTGCCAGCAGCTCCCGTGACGGGACCACAGATACGCAGTATTTT
TRBJ2-3 | TRBV2 | once | TRBD1 | CASSEDRGSTQDTQYF | TGTGCCAGCAGTGAGGACAGGGGATCCACACAGGATACGCAGTATTTT
TRBJ2-1 | TRBV14 | NA | TRBD2 | CASSLLAGGGNEQFF | TGTGCCAGCAGCTTGCTAGCGGGAGGGGGCAATGAGCAGTTCTTC
TRBJ2-5 | TRBV15 | once | NA | CATSRVRIRGETQYF | TGTGCCACCAGCAGAGTACGGATCCGCGGGGAGACCCAGTACTTC
TRBJ2-7 | TRBV19 | NA | TRBD2 | CASSEILAGRYEQYF | TGTGCCAGTAGCGAAATACTAGCGGGACGCTACGAGCAGTACTTC
TRBJ2-3 | TRBV5-1 | NA | TRBD1 | CASSLDPTTGSTDTQYF | TGCGCCAGCAGCTTGGACCCGACGACAGGGAGCACAGATACGCAGTATTTT
TRBJ2-1 | TRBV12-2 | once | NA | CASRLQGKELPKVNEQFF | TGTGCAAGTCGCTTACAGGGAAAGGAACTACCGAAGGTCAATGAGCAGTTCTTC
TRBJ1-1 | TRBV6-1 | NA | NA | CASRPPNQAAFF | TGTGCCAGCAGACCTCCCAACCAGGCGGCTTTCTTT
TRBJ2-7 | TRBV5-1 | NA | NA | CASSLAERDSRSYEQYF | TGCGCCAGCAGCTTGGCGGAGAGGGACTCCCGCTCTTACGAGCAGTACTTC
TRBJ2-7 | TRBV10-3 | NA | NA | CAIGKGENEQYF | TGTGCCATCGGAAAGGGAGAAAACGAGCAGTACTTC
TRBJ2-1 | TRBV5-4 | NA | TRBD2 | CASSATSGGYNEQFF | TGTGCCAGCAGCGCGACTAGCGGAGGTTACAATGAGCAGTTCTTC
TRBJ2-1 | TRBV28 | NA | NA | CASSLSIGGEQFF | TGTGCCAGCAGTTTATCCATAGGTGGTGAGCAGTTCTTC
TRBJ2-3 | TRBV5-4 | NA | NA | CASSPDVTDTQYF | TGTGCCAGCAGCCCGGACGTGACAGATACGCAGTATTTT
TRBJ2-7 | TRBV7-2 | NA | NA | CASSLGQGIHEQYF | TGTGCCAGCAGCTTAGGGCAGGGTATTCACGAGCAGTACTTC
TRBJ2-3 | TRBV28 | NA | NA | CASSLGLVFGITDTQYF | TGTGCCAGCAGTTTGGGGCTAGTTTTCGGGATCACAGATACGCAGTATTTT
TRBJ2-5 | TRBV20-1 | NA | NA | CSARLGETQYF | TGCAGTGCTAGACTAGGGGAGACCCAGTACTTC
TRBJ1-1 | TRBV2 | NA | NA | CASSAESGDTEAFF | TGTGCCAGCAGTGCAGAGAGTGGGGACACTGAAGCTTTCTTT
TRBJ2-5 | TRBV6-1 | NA | NA | CASSRTNQETQYF | TGTGCCAGCAGTAGGACTAACCAAGAGACCCAGTACTTC
TRBJ1-3 | TRBV28 | NA | NA | CASSLRIIRAIYF | TGTGCCAGCAGTCTACGGATTATTCGGGCCATATATTTT
TRBJ1-1 | TRBV28 | NA | NA | CATCLGLSNTEAFF | TGTGCCACCTGCTTGGGACTTTCGAACACTGAAGCTTTCTTT
TRBJ1-4 | TRBV5-4 | NA | NA | CASTRAGSNEKLFF | TGTGCCAGCACCCGGGCCGGGTCGAATGAAAAACTGTTTTTT
TRBJ1-4 | TRBV28 | once | NA | CASSSGSEKLFF | TGCGCCAGCAGTTCCGGGAGTGAAAAACTGTTTTTT
TRBJ2-1 | TRBV6-5 | NA | TRBD2 | CASRKTSVNNNEQFF | TGTGCCAGCAGGAAGACTAGCGTCAACAACAATGAGCAGTTCTTC
TRBJ1-1 | TRBV4-1 | NA | NA | CASSQDQGREAFF | TGCGCCAGCAGCCAAGATCAGGGACGTGAAGCTTTCTTT
TRBJ2-2 | TRBV5-4 | NA | TRBD2 | CASSAGTSGSTGELFF | TGTGCCAGCAGCGCGGGGACTAGCGGTTCCACCGGGGAGCTGTTTTTT
TRBJ1-1 | TRBV11-2 | once | NA | CASSLGHRATTEAFF | TGTGCCAGCAGCTTAGGCCACAGGGCTACCACTGAAGCTTTCTTT
TRBJ1-1 | TRBV7-2 | NA | NA | CASSSYNTEAFF | TGTGCCAGCAGCTCCTATAACACTGAAGCTTTCTTT
TRBJ2-6 | TRBV11-2 | once | NA | CASSYERSGANVLTF | TGTGCCAGCAGCTATGAGAGGTCTGGGGCCAACGTCCTGACTTTC
TRBJ1-2 | TRBV7-9 | NA | TRBD1 | CASSFGQGNYGYTF | TGTGCCAGCAGCTTTGGACAGGGCAACTATGGCTACACCTTC
TRBJ1-3 | TRBV27 | NA | NA | CASSLSWQGGNTIYF | TGTGCCAGCAGTTTATCGTGGCAGGGGGGAAACACCATATATTTT
TRBJ2-7 | TRBV2 | NA | NA | CASSLEHGRSYEQYF | TGTGCCAGCAGCCTGGAACATGGACGCTCCTACGAGCAGTACTTC
TRBJ2-5 | TRBV6-5 | NA | NA | CASSYSREETQYF | TGTGCCAGCAGTTACTCGAGAGAAGAGACCCAGTACTTC